Below, 30 T cell receptor beta chains from the same sample are listed, as sequenced in a study of T cells expressing NK-cell markers. TCRdb reprocessed the 5' RACE reads and keeps a single row for each CDR3 protein, giving no DNA. The repertoire table contains 400,000 or so distinct CDR3 sequences. Material for sequencing was blood T cells: a sorted CD56 or NKG2C T cell subset, CD4+ or CD8+ T cells, or bulk PBMC T cells (not recorded which). The source is a woman aged 45-60 years in good health.

V gene TRBV9 combines with J gene TRBJ2-5; the D call of TRBD2 rests on TCRdb alone, since no DNA is present to check it. Germline V gene data show CDR1 as SGDLS and CDR2 as YYNGEE. The CDR3 is 17 amino acids. Here the CDR3 reads CASSTGGTSGQRETQYF.

V is TRBV6-2 or TRBV6-3 and J is TRBJ2-7; TCRdb indicates TRBD2, and absent DNA this call remains unverified. Germline V CDR1 and CDR2: MNHEY, SVGEGT. The CDR3 spans 13 residues. The CDR3 spells CASSEREQEEQYF.

This chain connects TRBV19 to TRBJ2-1; TCRdb indicates TRBD2, and absent DNA this call remains unverified. CDR1 is LNHDA, CDR2 SQIVND, per germline (reference sequence). The CDR3 runs to 15 residues. The CDR3 here is CASSMSSGTYNEQFF. The full variable domain, with the rest looked up from reference TRBV19 and TRBJ2-1, is DGGITQSPKYLFRKEGQNVTLSCEQNLNHDAMYWYRQDPGQGLRLIYYSQIVNDFQKGDIAEGYSVSREKKESFPLTVTSAQKNPTAFYLCASSMSSGTYNEQFFGPGTRLTVL.

The chain recombines TRBV27 with TRBJ2-7; the D call from TCRdb, TRBD1, cannot be confirmed without DNA. The CDR3 totals 15 residues. The germline gives CDR1 MNHEY, CDR2 SMNVEV (reference sequence). CDR3 residues: CASSLEGQAFYEQYF.

The rearrangement uses TRBV4-2 and TRBJ2-7. The CDR3 totals 15 residues. CDR1 is LGHNA, CDR2 YNFKEQ, per germline. This CDR3 reads CASAPTQVGNYEQYF.

The V gene is TRBV5-1, the J gene TRBJ2-1; TCRdb's D call of TRBD1 is untestable without DNA. The CDR3 contains 14 residues. Germline-derived CDR1 and CDR2 are SGHRS and YFSETQ. The CDR3 sequence is CASRGTGSYNEQFF.

The gene calls are TRBV20-1 and TRBJ2-5; as DNA is missing, the TRBD2 call by TCRdb cannot be tested. The length of the CDR3 is 14 residues. Germline CDR1 is DFQATT and CDR2 is SNEGSKA (reference sequence). CDR3 sequence reads: CSATTMRAEETQYF.

The V and J genes are TRBV7-8 and TRBJ1-5; TCRdb names TRBD1, which stays unverified in the absence of DNA. The CDR3 spans 17 residues. Germline-derived CDR1 and CDR2 are SGHVS and FQNEAQ. CDR3 protein: CASRSGRGQGSNQPQHF.

The chain recombines TRBV20-1 with TRBJ1-1; without DNA, the TCRdb call of TRBD1 cannot be checked. This CDR3 contains 13 residues. The germline V gene has CDR1 DFQATT and CDR2 SNEGSKA (reference sequence). Here the CDR3 reads CSAPGQGFTEAFF.

The chain recombines TRBV4-1 with TRBJ2-1; TCRdb proposes TRBD2, but this gene call is untestable without DNA. The germline V gene has CDR1 MGHRA and CDR2 YSYEKL. The CDR3 covers 18 residues. The CDR3 here is CASSQEGSLAGAYNEQFF.

CDR3 sequence reads: CASSLTSEGVGQFF. The rearrangement joins TRBV12-3 or TRBV12-4 to TRBJ2-1; TCRdb gives TRBD2 as the D gene, but with no DNA this cannot be confirmed. This CDR3 has 14 residues.

CDR3 region: CATLSGTSGGKLFF. This rearrangement joins TRBV10-3 to TRBJ1-4. The CDR3 is made up of 14 amino acids. Germline V gene lookup returns CDR1 ENHRY and CDR2 SYGVKD.

The chain has TRBV11-1 and TRBJ2-6; TCRdb designates TRBD1, a call that cannot be tested without DNA. The germline V gene encodes CDR1 SGHAT and CDR2 FQDESV (reference sequence). The CDR3 totals 17 residues. CDR3 amino acids: CASSPSGTGAGANVLTF.

The V gene is TRBV7-2, the J gene TRBJ1-6. The CDR3 sequence is 16 residues long. Germline V gene lookup returns CDR1 SGHTA and CDR2 FQGNSA. The CDR3: CASSLGGGRGNSPLHF.

This sequence joins TRBV5-1 and TRBJ2-5; TCRdb names TRBD1, which stays unverified in the absence of DNA. The CDR3 has 14 residues. CDR1 is SGHRS, CDR2 YFSETQ, per germline. The CDR3: CASSLGGRKETQYF.

CDR3 residues: CASSDTGPDEQFF. This chain joins TRBV7-6 and TRBJ2-1. The germline CDR1 and CDR2 sequences are SGHVS and FNYEAQ. This CDR3 is 13 amino acids long.

The chain couples TRBV7-9 to TRBJ2-1; TCRdb reports TRBD2, a call that lacks DNA to check it against. CDR1 and CDR2 (germline): SEHNR, FQNEAQ (reference sequence). This CDR3 region has 15 residues. CDR3 loop: CASSQTSGRVDEQFF.

The V and J genes are TRBV20-1 and TRBJ1-3; TCRdb's D call, TRBD1, is unchecked because there is no DNA. This CDR3 has 13 amino acids. Germline V gene sequence: CDR1 DFQATT, CDR2 SNEGSKA (reference sequence). This chain's CDR3 is CSASSGSGNTIYF.

V gene TRBV28 combines with J gene TRBJ2-1; TCRdb's assignment of TRBD2 cannot be checked, as there is no DNA. CDR1 and CDR2 from the germline V gene are MDHEN and SYDVKM. The CDR3 has 15 amino acids. This CDR3 is CASSLPLAGNNEQFF.

The rearrangement links TRBV4-1 to TRBJ1-1. From germline, CDR1 is MGHRA and CDR2 YSYEKL. This CDR3 region has 15 residues. CDR3 loop: CASSPAGPGDTEAFF.

This chain connects TRBV20-1 to TRBJ2-3; TCRdb's D call of TRBD1 is untestable without DNA. The CDR3 contains 15 residues. Germline CDR1 reads DFQATT; CDR2 reads SNEGSKA (reference sequence). CDR3 residues: CSASPSGSGTDTQYF.

The V call is TRBV20-1, the J call TRBJ2-3; the D call of TRBD1 rests on TCRdb alone, since no DNA is present to check it. Germline CDR1 reads DFQATT; CDR2 reads SNEGSKA (reference sequence). The CDR3 runs to 14 residues. The CDR3 sequence is CSAPMPGAGDTQYF.

The chain couples TRBV20-1 to TRBJ1-5. The CDR3 runs 14 residues. Germline V gene sequence: CDR1 DFQATT, CDR2 SNEGSKA (reference sequence). CDR3 sequence: CSARDRDLNQPQHF.

V usage is TRBV20-1 and J usage is TRBJ2-7; there is no DNA to check the TCRdb D call of TRBD2. Germline V gene data show CDR1 as DFQATT and CDR2 as SNEGSKA (reference sequence). The CDR3 length is 15 residues. CDR3 region: CSAKSTSGYSYEQYF.

The chain joins TRBV29-1 to TRBJ2-1; there is no DNA to check the TCRdb D call of TRBD2. Germline assignment: CDR1 SQVTM and CDR2 ANQGSEA. The CDR3 sequence is 17 residues long. The CDR3 loop reads CSVHGRQGSGRFNEQFF.

The rearrangement links TRBV7-3 to TRBJ2-2; TCRdb's D call, TRBD1, is unchecked because there is no DNA. Germline V CDR1 and CDR2: SGHTA, FQGTGA. The CDR3 sequence is 17 residues long. The CDR3 sequence: CASSLRGQGAPNGELFF.

V gene TRBV18 combines with J gene TRBJ2-5; TCRdb designates TRBD1, a call that cannot be tested without DNA. There are 14 residues in the CDR3. Germline CDR1 and CDR2: KGHSH and LQKENI. The CDR3 sequence is CASSPDRNSPTQYF.

V and J are TRBV7-9 and TRBJ2-7; TCRdb calls TRBD2, which cannot be checked without DNA. This CDR3 has 15 amino acids. The germline V gene encodes CDR1 SEHNR and CDR2 FQNEAQ (reference sequence). CDR3 in amino acids: CASSLWAGPNYEQYF. Based on the CDR3 plus reference TRBV7-9 and TRBJ2-7, the full variable domain is DTGVSQNPRHKITKRGQNVTFRCDPISEHNRLYWYRQTLGQGPEFLTYFQNEAQLEKSRLLSDRFSAERPKGSFSTLEIQRTEQGDSAMYLCASSLWAGPNYEQYFGPGTRLTVT.

The gene calls are TRBV5-5 and TRBJ1-1. Germline V lookup: CDR1 SGHKS, CDR2 YYEKEE (reference sequence). The CDR3 is 13 amino acids. The CDR3 spells CASSLNRALEAFF.

J is TRBJ1-1 and V is TRBV29-1. This CDR3 contains 12 residues. Germline lookup yields CDR1 SQVTM and CDR2 ANQGSEA. The chain's CDR3 is CSVESGGTEAFF.